The T cell receptor (beta chain) under discussion was sequenced for a study of radiation and T cells in renal cell carcinoma. Study-wide context: Nephrectomy followed 15 Gy stereotactic body radiation by 4 weeks.

Assay used: immunoSEQ multiplex PCR; TCRdb lists only in-frame clones, some missing. The table records some 72,000 clones, 82% of them present only once. Study-level findings and limits: No pretreatment tumor biopsies were available for baseline clonotypes. Top tumor clonotypes rose in blood 2 weeks post-radiation, then contracted.

Comment on this clone: What it binds is unknown.

The germline CDR1 and CDR2 sequences are SNHLY and FYNNEI. V lost 3 bases to trimming and J lost 4 bases; unmatched junction nucleotides: 7. The CDR3 is 16 amino acids. Time point: blood 2 weeks post-SBRT. Treatment specified: 15 Gy SBRT to primary tumor, nephrectomy 4 weeks later. Radiation-treated patients gave blood at baseline, week 2 and week 4. The sample consisted of blood, taken from a patient whose treatment included radiotherapy and nephrectomy. The clonotype originates from a man between 60 and 75 years old with renal cell carcinoma. V usage is TRBV2 and J usage is TRBJ2-1; 9 positions match TRBD1. CDR3 coding DNA: TGTGCCAGCAGTGACAGCCCGGGACAGGGATACAATGAGCAGTTCTTC. It translates to CASSDSPGQGYNEQFF.